There are many counts of the clone carrying this T cell receptor beta chain. The antigen is unknown. Expressed TCRB transcripts were sequenced because the isolated RNA had all been reverse transcribed beforehand. Repertoires were generated with immunoSEQ multiplex PCR, while TCRdb's copy carries only in-frame clones and drops some. The table has 120,000 or so clones, roughly 17% seen once. The data belong to a study of beta chain features in type 1 diabetes. Study findings and constraints: Shortening that was moderate but significant affected the TCRB CDR3s of Type 1 diabetes patients in all four CD4+ subsets. It was among patients, rather than healthy donors, that naive, central memory and Treg TCRB repertoires appeared more similar. Cells that show high TCR expression could be over-represented by cDNA sequencing. Patients and controls would be equally affected if PCR favored shorter templates.

This CDR3 comprises 14 residues. V lost 0 bases and J lost 0, with 5 bases in between. CDR1 and CDR2 (germline): LGHNA, YSLEER. Sorting with CD45RO/CCR7/CD25/CD127/CD95/CD27 yielded naive, central memory, regulatory and stem-like memory CD4+ cells. This receptor was taken from a man younger than 35 with type 1 diabetes. The chain links TRBV4-3 to TRBJ1-1; D is uncertain. Sequencing was done on a sample of central memory CD4+ T cells from blood. DNA of the CDR3: TGCGCCAGCAGCCAAGAGTCTATGAACACTGAAGCTTTCTTT. It specifies CASSQESMNTEAFF.